This TCR beta chain was sequenced in a study of blood T cell repertoires in COVID-19. Background on the study: Sample material is recorded as cDNA or gDNA derived from T cells, B-cell-depleted T cells, or PBMCs.

Germline-derived CDR1 and CDR2 are MNHEY and SVGAGI. V shed 7 bases and J shed 2 bases, with 15 bases lying between them. This CDR3 spans 15 amino acids. Sequencing used immunoSEQ multiplex PCR; TCRdb keeps in-frame clones, though not all of them. The table lists just over 90,000 clones, 90% of them singletons. The genes are TRBV6-5 and TRBJ1-5, with a tentative D call TRBD1 (5 bases). Sequenced sample: peripheral blood. The source is a human donor with active COVID-19. The donor label of this sample is uncertain. CDR3 coding DNA: TGTGCCAGCATCCCCGGGGGACGGGGCAATCAGCCCCAGCATTTT. It translates to CASIPGGRGNQPQHF.